The TCR beta chain described here comes from a study of CD8 T cells in ankylosing spondylitis. This CDR3 spans 13 amino acids. Trimming removed 3 bases from V and 8 bases from J; junction bases left unmatched: 3. The V gene's germline CDR1 is DFQATT and CDR2 SNEGSKA (reference sequence). This clonotype has more than one count but fewer than ten. TCRdb processed the 5' RACE reads anew with MiXCR; each CDR3 protein has one entry. Of under 450,000 distinct CDR3 sequences in the sample, about 20% were seen once. This sequence joins TRBV20-1 and TRBJ2-1, with 11 nucleotides matching TRBD1. What was sequenced was blood, either unsorted or a sorted T cell fraction (not recorded which). This clonotype originated in a male donor with ankylosing spondylitis or in good health (not recorded which). The CDR3, as DNA: TGCAGTGCTAGCGGACAGGGGGCCTATGAGCAGTTCTTC. It translates to CSASGQGAYEQFF.